These 17 T cell receptor beta chains were sequenced from one sample in a study of cytomegalovirus exposure and HLA in healthy donors. A multiplex PCR was run with 60 Vbeta primers and 13 Jbeta primers. Clones were sequenced by immunoSEQ multiplex PCR, and TCRdb holds only the in-frame ones, with some missing. The table has about 130,000 clones, 76% seen once. Material for sequencing was PBMCs. The receptors were sampled from a man aged 40-50 years in good health and CMV-seronegative.

This clone has a single count. In nucleotides, the CDR3 is TGTGCCAGCAGCTTAGGGGCAGGGGATGAAAAACTGTTTTTT. Translated: CASSLGAGDEKLFF. This chain joins TRBV7-9 and TRBJ1-4; maybe TRBD1 (6 bases). Germline CDR1 and CDR2: SEHNR and FQNEAQ (reference sequence). The CDR3 extends over 14 amino acids. The ends were cut back, 1 base at V and 6 bases at J, with 9 bases in the middle.

The CDR3, as DNA: TGTGCCAGCAGCGCGGGGGGTGGAAACACCATATATTTT. This encodes CASSAGGGNTIYF. The chain links TRBV9 to TRBJ1-3; weak D call: TRBD1 (5 bases). Germline assignment: CDR1 SGDLS and CDR2 YYNGEE. The CDR3 has 13 residues. Trimming took off 3 bases at V and 3 bases at J, with 7 bases between the two ends.

The chain uses TRBV30 and TRBJ2-3, with 11 bases lining up with TRBD2. Germline V gene data show CDR1 as GTSNPN and CDR2 as SVGIG (reference sequence). The V segment lost 5 bases and the J segment 3 bases; nucleotides outside the gene matches: 1. This CDR3 spans 13 amino acids. CDR3 amino acids: CAWGTSGTDTQYF. CDR3 DNA: TGTGCCTGGGGGACTAGCGGTACAGATACGCAGTATTTT. The full variable domain, rest sourced from reference TRBV30 and TRBJ2-3, is SQTIHQWPATLVQPVGSPLSLECTVEGTSNPNLYWYRQAAGRGLQLLFYSVGIGQISSEVPQNLSASRPQDRQFILSSKKLLLSDSGFYLCAWGTSGTDTQYFGPGTRLTVL.

This chain connects TRBV2 to TRBJ2-4; perhaps TRBD2 as D (6 bases). With 6 bases removed from V and 7 bases from J, the gap between germline ends came to 19 bases. Germline V CDR1 and CDR2: SNHLY, FYNNEI. The CDR3 consists of 15 residues. CDR3 loop: CASRDLAAGRNIQYF. In DNA form, the CDR3 reads TGTGCCAGCAGGGACCTAGCCGCGGGGAGGAACATTCAGTACTTC.

The gene calls are TRBV29-1 and TRBJ1-2, with 7 bases identical to TRBD1. The CDR3 loop spans 13 amino acids. Germline V gene data show CDR1 as SQVTM and CDR2 as ANQGSEA. With 4 bases clipped from V and 2 bases from J, the junction kept 4 bases outside the gene matches. The CDR3 bases are TGCAGCGTTGCGGAACAGGGGAACTATGGCTACACCTTC. Translation gives CSVAEQGNYGYTF. Variable domain in full (rest from reference TRBV29-1 and TRBJ1-2): SAVISQKPSRDICQRGTSLTIQCQVDSQVTMMFWYRQQPGQSLTLIATANQGSEATYESGFVIDKFPISRPNLTFSTLTVSNMSPEDSSIYLCSVAEQGNYGYTFGSGTRLTVV.

V and J are TRBV7-2 and TRBJ2-5; 10 nucleotides match TRBD1. V lost 5 bases, J lost 7 bases, and 10 bases stayed unmatched. CDR1 and CDR2 from the germline V gene are SGHTA and FQGNSA. CDR3 length equals 15 residues. The CDR3 coding sequence is TGTGCCAGCAGCATACACCCCCGGGACAGGGGGACCCAGTACTTC. The encoded protein is CASSIHPRDRGTQYF. Together with reference TRBV7-2 and TRBJ2-5, the CDR3 gives the full variable domain: GAGVSQSPSNKVTEKGKDVELRCDPISGHTALYWYRQSLGQGLEFLIYFQGNSAPDKSGLPSDRFSAERTGGSVSTLTIQRTQQEDSAVYLCASSIHPRDRGTQYFGPGTRLLVL.

The chain employs TRBV11-3 and TRBJ2-1; possibly TRBD1 for D (5 bases). V was clipped by 3 bases and J by 4 bases, with 19 bases between them. The CDR3 is made up of 17 amino acids. CDR1 is SGHNT and CDR2 is YENEEA in the germline V gene. The CDR3: CASSLDGFQGSYNEQFF. The CDR3, as DNA: TGTGCCAGCAGCTTGGATGGTTTTCAGGGATCGTACAATGAGCAGTTCTTC.

This rearrangement joins TRBV5-1 to TRBJ2-7; weak D call: TRBD2 (5 bases). V was shortened by 6 bases and J by 0 bases, with 13 bases between the two germline ends. There are 14 residues in the CDR3. Germline V CDR1 and CDR2: SGHRS, YFSETQ. CDR3 protein: CASNPSGPSYEQYF. The CDR3 region has the DNA TGCGCCAGCAATCCCAGCGGACCCTCCTACGAGCAGTACTTC. Variable domain in full (rest from reference TRBV5-1 and TRBJ2-7): KAGVTQTPRYLIKTRGQQVTLSCSPISGHRSVSWYQQTPGQGLQFLFEYFSETQRNKGNFPGRFSGRQFSNSRSEMNVSTLELGDSALYLCASNPSGPSYEQYFGPGTRLTVT.

This sequence joins TRBV6-5 and TRBJ1-3, with no clear D. CDR1 MNHEY and CDR2 SVGAGI come from the germline V gene. The V end lost 1 base, the J end lost 2 bases, and 9 bases lay between the germline ends. The CDR3 is made up of 15 amino acids. The CDR3 loop reads CASSYLRTTGNTIYF. CDR3 DNA: TGTGCCAGCAGTTACTTACGCACTACTGGAAACACCATATATTTT.

This chain joins TRBV7-9 and TRBJ2-1, with 10 bases lining up with TRBD1. CDR3 length: 15 residues. Germline V gene data show CDR1 as SEHNR and CDR2 as FQNEAQ (reference sequence). Trimming removed 5 bases from V and 5 bases from J; junction bases left unmatched: 6. The CDR3 here is CASSHAGTGDNEQFF. DNA of the CDR3: TGTGCCAGCAGCCATGCCGGGACAGGGGACAATGAGCAGTTCTTC. Complete variable domain (other parts from reference TRBV7-9 and TRBJ2-1): DTGVSQNPRHKITKRGQNVTFRCDPISEHNRLYWYRQTLGQGPEFLTYFQNEAQLEKSRLLSDRFSAERPKGSFSTLEIQRTEQGDSAMYLCASSHAGTGDNEQFFGPGTRLTVL.

This chain connects TRBV7-2 to TRBJ2-1, with 7 bases fitting TRBD2. There are 15 residues in the CDR3. The germline gives CDR1 SGHTA, CDR2 FQGNSA. Trimming took 2 bases from V and 2 from J; bases not matched to a gene: 3. Written as DNA, the CDR3 is TGTGCCAGCAGCTTAACTAGCGAGCCCTACAATGAGCAGTTCTTC. It is translated as CASSLTSEPYNEQFF.

This clone came up a few times. The rearrangement joins TRBV28 to TRBJ1-1; TRBD1 might be the D (5 bases). The CDR3 contains 14 residues. Germline V gene sequence: CDR1 MDHEN, CDR2 SYDVKM. V lost 5 bases and J lost 3, with 13 bases in between. The CDR3 sequence: CASSEADRDTEAFF. CDR3 nucleotide sequence: TGTGCCAGCAGTGAGGCTGACAGAGACACTGAAGCTTTCTTT.

The chain links TRBV19 to TRBJ2-7; D is unclear. Per germline, CDR1 LNHDA and CDR2 SQIVND (reference sequence). Trimming took 4 bases from V and 2 from J, leaving 9 bases between them. The CDR3 consists of 13 residues. The CDR3 bases are TGTGCCAGTAGTAATGGGCATGCCTACGAGCAGTACTTC. Amino acid sequence: CASSNGHAYEQYF. Full variable domain (remainder filled in from reference TRBV19 and TRBJ2-7): DGGITQSPKYLFRKEGQNVTLSCEQNLNHDAMYWYRQDPGQGLRLIYYSQIVNDFQKGDIAEGYSVSREKKESFPLTVTSAQKNPTAFYLCASSNGHAYEQYFGPGTRLTVT.

This clone was detected a few times. The chain links TRBV18 to TRBJ2-1; perhaps TRBD2 as D (6 bases). Trimming stripped 3 bases from V and 0 bases from J, with 12 bases between. CDR1 is KGHSH, CDR2 LQKENI, per germline. This CDR3 has 16 amino acids. The CDR3 sequence is CASSPGGSSSYNEQFF. Here the CDR3 DNA reads TGTGCCAGCTCACCGGGAGGTTCGAGCTCCTACAATGAGCAGTTCTTC.

The chain links TRBV7-2 to TRBJ1-3, with no clear D. There are 12 residues in the CDR3. The V end was cut by 6 bases, the J end by 9 bases, with 12 bases between. Germline CDR1 and CDR2: SGHTA and FQGNSA. As DNA, the CDR3 is TGTGCCAGCAGTTTCCGGCCAGGCACCATATATTTT. It is translated as CASSFRPGTIYF. Supplemented by reference TRBV7-2 and TRBJ1-3, the full variable domain reads GAGVSQSPSNKVTEKGKDVELRCDPISGHTALYWYRQSLGQGLEFLIYFQGNSAPDKSGLPSDRFSAERTGGSVSTLTIQRTQQEDSAVYLCASSFRPGTIYFGEGSWLTVV.

This chain joins TRBV4-3 and TRBJ2-7; 9 bases agree with TRBD1. CDR3 length: 15 amino acids. From germline, CDR1 is LGHNA and CDR2 YSLEER. The V gene end was trimmed by 4 bases and the J gene end by 1 base; junction bases not matched to a gene: 5. CDR3 nucleotides: TGCGCCAGCAGCCCTAGACAGGGGGTATCCTACGAGCAGTACTTC. It encodes CASSPRQGVSYEQYF.

The chain recombines TRBV28 with TRBJ2-1, with D maybe TRBD1 (5 bases). Trimming shortened V by 5 bases and J by 9 bases, and 14 bases separated the two germline ends. The CDR3 extends over 13 amino acids. Germline assignment: CDR1 MDHEN and CDR2 SYDVKM. The CDR3 DNA sequence: TGTGCCAGCAGTGTAGGGGTTTTCTCTGAGCAGTTCTTC. Protein sequence: CASSVGVFSEQFF.